There are many counts of the clone carrying this TCR beta chain. The antigen is unknown. These data come from a study of neurological immune-mediated disorders. Study-level findings and limits: Subjects shared no identical expanded-clone CDR3 amino acid sequences, suggesting private TCR-beta repertoires in all groups. The most TCR clonal expansion was seen in HTLV-1-associated myelopathy, whereas the least was seen in multiple sclerosis, below the level in healthy controls.

The CDR3 contains 12 residues. The V and J ends lost 1 base and 7 bases respectively, with 7 bases between them. Germline loops: CDR1 SGHTA, CDR2 FQGNSA. As for the cDNA, it was generated by 5'RACE with 10-nucleotide random UMIs. Per sequencing run, 15-18 subjects together gave over 160 million TCR-beta sequences. TCRdb reprocessed the 5' RACE reads with MiXCR, giving one entry per CDR3 protein. The sample has tens of thousands of distinct CDR3 sequences, roughly 4.4% seen once; the top ten hold roughly 2.4%. The chain is built from TRBV7-2 and TRBJ1-2; possible D gene TRBD1, 6 bases. Sequencing input: PBMCs. The receptor was derived from an older woman with multiple sclerosis. The CDR3 protein is CASSLGGLGYTF. For the CDR3, the DNA is TGTGCCAGCAGCTTAGGGGGGCTTGGCTACACCTTC.